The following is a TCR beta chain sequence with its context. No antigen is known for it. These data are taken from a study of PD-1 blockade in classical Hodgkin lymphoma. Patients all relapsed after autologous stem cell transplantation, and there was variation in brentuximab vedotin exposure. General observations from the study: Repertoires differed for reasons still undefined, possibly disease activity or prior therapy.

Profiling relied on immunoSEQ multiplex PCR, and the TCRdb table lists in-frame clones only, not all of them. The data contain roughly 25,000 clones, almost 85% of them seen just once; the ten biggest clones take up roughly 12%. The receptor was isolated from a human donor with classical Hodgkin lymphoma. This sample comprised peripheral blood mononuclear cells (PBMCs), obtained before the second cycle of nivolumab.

CDR3 DNA sequence: TGCGCCAGCAGCCACACGGACGTTGAAGCTTTCTTT. This encodes CASSHTDVEAFF. This chain links TRBV4-1 with TRBJ1-1; D uncertain. Germline V gene sequence: CDR1 MGHRA, CDR2 YSYEKL. The ends were cut back, 3 bases at V and 7 bases at J, with 9 bases in the middle. The CDR3 runs 12 residues.